This T cell receptor (beta chain) is drawn from a study of cytomegalovirus exposure and HLA in healthy donors. Study-level results: An analysis that came later showed most CMV-associated TCR beta chains appearing HLA-restricted.

To note about this clone: No antigen is known for it.

Researchers ran the PCR with 60 Vbeta and 13 Jbeta primers. Sequenced by immunoSEQ multiplex PCR; TCRdb stores in-frame clones only, minus some. This table holds almost 95,000 clones, around 70% found once. Trimming shortened V by 7 bases and J by 0 bases, and 11 bases separated the two germline ends. This CDR3 comprises 14 residues. Germline CDR1 reads SNHLY; CDR2 reads FYNNEI. The sample taken for sequencing was PBMCs. The chain joins TRBV2 to TRBJ2-3; TRBD1 might be the D (6 bases). The sequence came from a man in his forties or fifties in good health and CMV-seronegative. This chain's CDR3 is CASTTGPSTDTQYF. CDR3 DNA: TGTGCCAGCACAACAGGGCCCAGCACAGATACGCAGTATTTT.